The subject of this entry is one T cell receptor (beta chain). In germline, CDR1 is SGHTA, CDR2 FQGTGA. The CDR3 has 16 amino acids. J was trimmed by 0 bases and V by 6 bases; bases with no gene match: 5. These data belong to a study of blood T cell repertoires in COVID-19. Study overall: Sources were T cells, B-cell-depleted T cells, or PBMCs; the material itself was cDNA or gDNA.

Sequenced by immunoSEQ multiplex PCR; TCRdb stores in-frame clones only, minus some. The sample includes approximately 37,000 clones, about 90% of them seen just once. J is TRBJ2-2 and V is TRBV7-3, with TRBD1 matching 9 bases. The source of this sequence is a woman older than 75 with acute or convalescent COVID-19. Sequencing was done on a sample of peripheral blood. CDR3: CASRSTGGANTGELFF. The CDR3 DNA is TGTGCCAGCAGGTCTACAGGGGGCGCGAACACCGGGGAGCTGTTTTTT.